The 19 T cell receptor beta chains below were found in one sample sequenced in a study of neoadjuvant anti-PD-1 for oral cavity cancer. The assay was immunoSEQ multiplex PCR, and TCRdb's table has in-frame clones only and misses some. Seen here are more than 10,000 clones, around 69% observed once, and the top ten hold 2.4%. The sample was PBMCs, taken before nivolumab (anti-PD-1) treatment. These receptors all come from a person aged 35 to 85 with oral cavity squamous cell carcinoma.

The rearrangement joins TRBV19 to TRBJ2-5, with 9 bases matching TRBD2. The CDR3 spans 17 residues. Trimming cost V 0 bases and J 3 bases; bases outside gene matches: 8. Per the germline V gene, CDR1 is LNHDA and CDR2 is SQIVND (reference sequence). The CDR3 nucleotides read TGTGCCAGTAGTATAGATAAGGCGCGGGGGGGCAAAGAGACCCAGTACTTC. This sequence encodes CASSIDKARGGKETQYF. Variable domain in full (rest from reference TRBV19 and TRBJ2-5): DGGITQSPKYLFRKEGQNVTLSCEQNLNHDAMYWYRQDPGQGLRLIYYSQIVNDFQKGDIAEGYSVSREKKESFPLTVTSAQKNPTAFYLCASSIDKARGGKETQYFGPGTRLLVL.

DNA of the CDR3: TGTGCCAGCAGCATGGGTGGGAGGGGGAGCACAGATACGCAGTATTTT. Translation gives CASSMGGRGSTDTQYF. The genes are TRBV5-4 and TRBJ2-3; D perhaps matches TRBD2 (7 bases). This CDR3 has 16 amino acids. V lost 4 bases and J lost 0, with 15 bases in between. CDR1 SGHNT and CDR2 YYREEE come from the germline V gene (reference sequence).

The chain carries TRBV6-5 and TRBJ2-2; D remains unclear. Germline CDR1 and CDR2: MNHEY and SVGAGI. The CDR3 loop spans 15 amino acids. Trimming left V 2 bases short and J 4 bases short, with 11 bases between. CDR3 DNA: TGTGCCAGCAGTTACATTGTGGGTGCCACCGGGGAGCTGTTTTTT. Translated, it gives CASSYIVGATGELFF.

The genes are TRBV13 and TRBJ2-5; no clear D gene. The CDR3 length is 14 residues. The germline gives CDR1 PRHDT, CDR2 FYEKMQ (reference sequence). V was trimmed by 6 bases and J by 4 bases, leaving 15 bases between them. CDR3 loop: CASSFSSVGETQYF. The CDR3 region has the DNA TGTGCCAGCAGTTTCTCCTCAGTAGGAGAGACCCAGTACTTC.

The chain combines TRBV27 with TRBJ1-3; D remains ambiguous. V was shortened by 4 bases and J by 4 bases, with 11 bases between the two germline ends. Per germline, CDR1 MNHEY and CDR2 SMNVEV (reference sequence). The CDR3 runs 14 residues. The CDR3 sequence: CASSSTPAGNTIYF. The CDR3 DNA is TGTGCCAGCAGTTCGACTCCGGCAGGAAACACCATATATTTT.

The chain employs TRBV19 and TRBJ1-2, with a weak D call TRBD1 (6 bases). CDR3 length: 16 residues. The germline CDR1 and CDR2 sequences are LNHDA and SQIVND (reference sequence). Trimming shortened V by 4 bases and J by 8 bases, and 23 bases separated the two germline ends. CDR3 in DNA: TGTGCCAGTAGTAAACCGGGGGGGCTAGGGTTCGGCGGCTACACCTTC. Its protein is CASSKPGGLGFGGYTF.

This clone was detected a few times. The V gene is TRBV7-8, the J gene TRBJ2-7, with a tentative D call TRBD1 (7 bases). The V gene's germline CDR1 is SGHVS and CDR2 FQNEAQ. The ends were cut back, 1 base at V and 1 base at J, with 20 bases in the middle. The CDR3 length is 18 residues. This CDR3 is CASSLVWGVPGQSYEQYF. CDR3 nucleotides: TGTGCCAGCAGCTTAGTATGGGGGGTCCCGGGACAGTCCTACGAGCAGTACTTC. Full variable domain (missing parts from reference TRBV7-8 and TRBJ2-7): GAGVSQSPRYKVAKRGQDVALRCDPISGHVSLFWYQQALGQGPEFLTYFQNEAQLDKSGLPSDRFFAERPEGSVSTLKIQRTQQEDSAVYLCASSLVWGVPGQSYEQYFGPGTRLTVT.

This sequence joins TRBV27 and TRBJ1-4; TRBD1 aligns across 7 bases. CDR1 and CDR2 from the germline V gene are MNHEY and SMNVEV (reference sequence). The junction had 6 bases not matched to a gene; V was cut back by 2 bases and J by 6 bases. The CDR3 consists of 15 residues. The CDR3 DNA sequence: TGTGCCAGCAGTTTAATTGGCAGGGGGGATGAAAAACTGTTTTTT. This gives the protein CASSLIGRGDEKLFF.

The V and J genes are TRBV11-2 and TRBJ2-5, with TRBD2 matching over 12 bases. Germline assignment: CDR1 SGHAT and CDR2 FQNNGV. The length of the CDR3 is 18 residues. Losses at the gene ends were 5 bases for V and 10 bases for J; bases not matched to a gene: 20. The CDR3 DNA is TGTGCCAGCAGCATGATTATACTAGCGGGGGGCCACCCAGGGAGCCAGTACTTC. This translates into CASSMIILAGGHPGSQYF.

The chain combines TRBV7-2 with TRBJ2-1; 11 nucleotides line up with TRBD2. Losses at the gene ends were 2 bases for V and 4 bases for J; bases not matched to a gene: 7. The CDR3 runs to 17 residues. The V gene's germline CDR1 is SGHTA and CDR2 FQGNSA. The CDR3 nucleotides read TGTGCCAGCAGCTTACTAGCGGGAGGCTTCTTGTACAATGAGCAGTTCTTC. Amino acids: CASSLLAGGFLYNEQFF. The full variable domain, with the rest looked up from reference TRBV7-2 and TRBJ2-1, is GAGVSQSPSNKVTEKGKDVELRCDPISGHTALYWYRQSLGQGLEFLIYFQGNSAPDKSGLPSDRFSAERTGGSVSTLTIQRTQQEDSAVYLCASSLLAGGFLYNEQFFGPGTRLTVL.

The V call is TRBV30, the J call TRBJ2-5; the D gene is possibly TRBD2 (5 bases). CDR1 is GTSNPN and CDR2 is SVGIG in the germline V gene (reference sequence). The CDR3 totals 13 residues. V lost 2 bases and J 2 bases, leaving 9 bases between the germline ends. The CDR3 nucleotides are TGTGCCTGGAGTCGACGGGAACAAGAGACCCAGTACTTC. It codes for CAWSRREQETQYF.

This chain uses TRBV5-1 with TRBJ2-1, with D uncertain. The CDR3 covers 14 residues. Germline loops: CDR1 SGHRS, CDR2 YFSETQ. V was pared by 0 bases and J by 4 bases, with 8 bases between. DNA for the CDR3: TGCGCCAGCAGCTTGGGTAATCCTTACAATGAGCAGTTCTTC. The encoded protein is CASSLGNPYNEQFF.

A few counts support this clone. The V and J genes are TRBV18 and TRBJ1-3, with D perhaps matching TRBD1 (6 bases). Per the germline V gene, CDR1 is KGHSH and CDR2 is LQKENI. This CDR3 is 18 amino acids long. V gave up 6 bases and J gave up 2 bases, with 23 bases separating them. The CDR3 region has the DNA TGTGCCAGCTCGCGGGGACAAGTCAGACATACCACTGGAAACACCATATATTTT. It yields the protein CASSRGQVRHTTGNTIYF.

The chain carries TRBV10-1 and TRBJ2-1; 8 bases match TRBD2. This CDR3 is built from 16 residues. The V gene end was trimmed by 8 bases and the J gene end by 7 bases; junction bases not matched to a gene: 16. CDR1 is WNHNN, CDR2 SYGVQD, per germline (reference sequence). The CDR3 here is CASSSGRGQSRNEQFF. The DNA for the CDR3 is TGCGCCAGCTCCAGCGGGAGAGGCCAAAGTCGGAATGAGCAGTTCTTC.

The rearrangement links TRBV6-1 to TRBJ2-5, with D uncertain. V was shortened by 7 bases and J by 5 bases, with 14 bases between the two germline ends. CDR3 size: 13 residues. The germline gives CDR1 MNHNS, CDR2 SASEGT. For the CDR3, the DNA is TGTGCCAGCACGGCGGCCTTGGGGGAGACCCAGTACTTC. Its protein product is CASTAALGETQYF.

The CDR3 DNA sequence: TGTGCCAGCAGCTTGGGTGTCCATAACTATGGCTACACCTTC. Protein: CASSLGVHNYGYTF. V and J are TRBV5-6 and TRBJ1-2; D unresolved. This CDR3 region has 14 residues. Germline V CDR1 and CDR2: SGHDT, YYEEEE. Trimming left V 0 bases short and J 1 base short, with 7 bases between. The whole variable domain, remainder taken from reference TRBV5-6 and TRBJ1-2, is DAGVTQSPTHLIKTRGQQVTLRCSPKSGHDTVSWYQQALGQGPQFIFQYYEEEERQRGNFPDRFSGHQFPNYSSELNVNALLLGDSALYLCASSLGVHNYGYTFGSGTRLTVV.

The chain couples TRBV7-9 to TRBJ2-1, with D hard to call. V was cut by 6 bases and J by 0 bases, with 15 bases left in between. The CDR3 is 16 amino acids. Germline lookup yields CDR1 SEHNR and CDR2 FQNEAQ (reference sequence). Here the CDR3 reads CASRYTDLYSYNEQFF. The CDR3 DNA sequence: TGTGCCAGCAGATATACCGACCTCTACTCCTACAATGAGCAGTTCTTC.

This chain joins TRBV20-1 and TRBJ2-5, with TRBD2 matching over 7 bases. CDR1 and CDR2 from the germline V gene are DFQATT and SNEGSKA (reference sequence). This CDR3 is 11 amino acids long. V lost 7 bases and J lost 3; bases outside the gene matches: 2. This CDR3 reads CSGREEETQYF. The CDR3 DNA follows: TGCAGTGGTCGGGAGGAAGAGACCCAGTACTTC.

This clone came up a few times. The J gene is TRBJ2-3, the V gene TRBV30; D not resolved. V was cut by 0 bases and J by 1 base, with 5 bases left in between. This CDR3 contains 13 residues. Per germline, CDR1 GTSNPN and CDR2 SVGIG (reference sequence). In DNA form, the CDR3 reads TGTGCCTGGAGTGTTCACCGCACAGATACGCAGTATTTT. As protein: CAWSVHRTDTQYF.